This T cell receptor beta chain was retrieved from a study of identical twins. Study-wide results and caveats: Low generation-probability sequences were in excess among twin-shared out-of-frame alpha sequences.

TCRdb itself ran the 5' RACE reads through MiXCR, one entry per CDR3 protein. The data contain 470,000 or so distinct CDR3 sequences, 24% of them singletons. Trimming at V came to 3 bases and at J to 4 bases, leaving 14 bases not matched to a gene. The V gene's germline CDR1 is SGHDT and CDR2 YYEEEE. This CDR3 is 17 amino acids long. On this clonotype: Its antigen is not known.

These records were also assigned to another study, of T cells expressing NK-cell markers. Per that study: Repertoire data for TCR beta were derived from sorted T cells (CD3+CD56+NKG2C+, CD3+CD56+NKG2C- and CD3+CD56-NKG2C+). In 5 to 7 donors, dominant NKG2C+ clonotypes were roughly 1.0-8% of CD8+ T cells.

Sample: CD4+ T cells sorted from blood. The receptor comes from a woman aged 18-35 years in good health. This rearrangement joins TRBV5-6 to TRBJ2-5; 8 bases align to TRBD2. The CDR3 spells CASSSKAGTSISETQYF. The CDR3 nucleotides read TGTGCCAGCAGCTCAAAAGCGGGGACTAGTATTTCAGAGACCCAGTACTTC.